The clone carrying this T cell receptor beta chain was found once. Assay: immunoSEQ multiplex PCR; the TCRdb copy retains only in-frame clones and omits some. Of roughly 100,000 clones listed, roughly four fifths are singletons. This entry comes from a study of blood T cell repertoires in COVID-19. Background on the study: From the United States, Italy and Spain came samples of acute and convalescent COVID-19. The analysed material was cDNA or gDNA that came from T cells, B-cell-depleted T cells, or PBMCs.

CDR3 length: 14 residues. Germline CDR1 is GTSNPN and CDR2 is SVGIG (reference sequence). The V end lost 0 bases, the J end lost 0 bases, and 8 bases lay between the germline ends. The rearrangement joins TRBV30 to TRBJ1-2; maybe TRBD1 (5 bases). This sequence originates from an older man with acute or convalescent COVID-19. Material for sequencing was peripheral blood. The CDR3 nucleotides are TGTGCCTGGAGTGTAAGGGGAACTAACTATGGCTACACCTTC. It encodes CAWSVRGTNYGYTF.